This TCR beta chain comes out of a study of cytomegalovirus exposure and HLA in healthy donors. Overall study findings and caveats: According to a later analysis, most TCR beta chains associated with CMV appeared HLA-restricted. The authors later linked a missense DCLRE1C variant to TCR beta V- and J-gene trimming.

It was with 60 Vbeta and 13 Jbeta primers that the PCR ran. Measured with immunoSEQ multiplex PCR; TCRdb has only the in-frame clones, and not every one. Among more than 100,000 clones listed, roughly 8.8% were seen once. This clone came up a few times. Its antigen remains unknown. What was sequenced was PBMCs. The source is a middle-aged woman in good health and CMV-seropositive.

CDR3 bases: TGTGCCAGCAGTGTAACAGGGCTCATGAACACTGAAGCTTTCTTT. Amino acids: CASSVTGLMNTEAFF. V is TRBV2 and J is TRBJ1-1; D is perhaps TRBD1 (6 bases). There are 15 residues in the CDR3. V was shortened by 4 bases and J by 0 bases, with 12 bases between the two germline ends. Germline CDR1 is SNHLY and CDR2 is FYNNEI.